The entry that follows covers one TCR beta chain sequence. The target antigen is unknown. These data come from a study of CD8+CD57+ T cells in acquired aplastic anemia. Flow cytometry had shown expanded CD8+CD57+ cells in the patients chosen for sequencing. By the time of blood sampling, patients had still received no therapy. Genomic DNA constituted the template upon which TCR beta VDJ and CDR3 profiling was performed. TCRdb reprocessed the reads via MiXCR and lists one record per CDR3 protein. The sample has 300,000 or so distinct CDR3 sequences, approximately 57% seen once. Notes on the study in general: The study found no significant CD8+ Simpson's diversity difference between patients and controls.

The sequence was obtained from a human donor with aplastic anemia. The material sequenced was sorted CD4+, CD8+, or CD8+CD57+ T cells (not recorded which) from PBMCs.

For the CDR3, the DNA is TGCAGTGCCAAATCAGGGGTGGCCAACTATGGCTACACCTTC. Its protein product is CSAKSGVANYGYTF. This chain links TRBV20-1 with TRBJ1-2; D is perhaps TRBD1 (6 bases). Germline CDR1 DFQATT, CDR2 SNEGSKA (reference sequence). The CDR3 is 14 residues long. Trimming shortened V by 6 bases and J by 2 bases, and 16 bases separated the two germline ends.